Each of the 2 T cell receptor beta chains below was sequenced from the same sample in a study of T cells after yellow fever vaccination (dated 2019 in TCRdb). In the paper's terms, the treatment or condition label means: live attenuated yellow fever vaccine strain. The receptor library was made with 5' RACE. The instrument given in TCRdb is Illumina NovaSeq 6000. TCRdb handled the public reads itself, with Q25 trimming in fastp and clone calling in MiXCR, and kept productive beta chains. One record per CDR3 amino acid sequence lists the most common genes and DNA. Counted in this sample were approximately 260,000 distinct CDR3 sequences; 5.2% of them appeared once. The ten largest clones add up to roughly 3.3% of the sample. The source material was CD4+ T cells sorted from PBMCs, sampled on the day of the yellow fever booster vaccination. These receptors came from a man between 18 and 29 years old who received the YFV17D yellow fever vaccine.

This clonotype was seen more than once but under ten times. This chain links TRBV7-6 with TRBJ2-5, with a weak D call TRBD2 (6 bases). Trimming took off 4 bases at V and 7 bases at J, with 13 bases between the two ends. CDR1 is SGHVS, CDR2 FNYEAQ, per germline. The CDR3 length is 13 residues. In DNA, the CDR3 is TGTGCCAGCAGCTACGGCTCCGGGGGGACCCAGTACTTC. Translated, it gives CASSYGSGGTQYF.

This clonotype showed up just a few times. CDR3 DNA: TGTGCCAGCAGTGTCTACAGGGGGTCTTACGAGCAGTACTTC. It is translated as CASSVYRGSYEQYF. The V call is TRBV25-1, the J call TRBJ2-7, with 8 bases aligning to TRBD1. CDR3 length: 14 amino acids. V lost 4 bases, J lost 4 bases, and 6 bases stayed unmatched. Germline V gene lookup returns CDR1 MGHDK and CDR2 SYGVNS.